This TCR beta chain was captured in a study of T cells after yellow fever vaccination. Via MiXCR, TCRdb re-called the 5' RACE reads, giving one row per CDR3 protein. Of over 120,000 distinct CDR3 sequences listed, roughly 6.7% are singletons. This TCR was sampled from a man aged 30-40 years who received the YFV17D yellow fever vaccine. The sample consisted of CD4+ T cells sorted from PBMCs, taken 10 days after the yellow fever booster vaccination.

The CDR3 here is CSAKQGLRSNQPQHF. In DNA form, the CDR3 reads TGCAGTGCAAAACAGGGGTTAAGGAGCAATCAGCCCCAGCATTTT. The chain has TRBV20-1 and TRBJ1-5; 7 nucleotides match TRBD1. V shed 6 bases and J 1 base; nucleotides not matched to a gene: 9. CDR3 size: 15 residues. Per the germline V gene, CDR1 is DFQATT and CDR2 is SNEGSKA (reference sequence).